This TCR beta chain was captured in a study of CD4+ T cells in melanoma. Germline assignment: CDR1 SGHVS and CDR2 FNYEAQ. V dropped 5 bases and J dropped 1 base, with 15 bases sitting between them. The CDR3 length is 16 residues. Points from the study as a whole: Diverse differentiation states were reported for melanoma neoantigen-specific CD4+ T cells. CD8+ T cell, macrophage and B cell function reportedly correlated with neoantigen-specific CD4+ T cells.

About this clone itself: The antigen is not known.

TCRdb's copy holds only in-frame clones and misses some; the assay was immunoSEQ multiplex PCR. Seen here are around 55,000 clones, about 70% observed once, and the top ten hold approximately 4.6%. The rearrangement joins TRBV7-6 to TRBJ2-1; the D call may be TRBD1 or TRBD2 (6 bases each). This sequence was found in a human donor with melanoma. Material for sequencing was tumor tissue. The CDR3 coding sequence is TGTGCCAGCAGCCCTGAGGGGGGAGCATCCTACAATGAGCAGTTCTTC. As protein: CASSPEGGASYNEQFF.